The 10 T cell receptor beta chains listed next were all sequenced from one sample in a study of T-cell memory formation after mild COVID-19. TCRdb re-derived calls from the 5' RACE reads in MiXCR, one entry per CDR3 protein. The sample contains roughly 560,000 distinct CDR3 sequences, roughly 21% of which appear only once. Specimen: PBMCs or a T cell subset sorted from them (not recorded which). All receptors derive from an adult woman who had mild COVID-19 (a few samples of this study predate the infection). Cell type and time point are not known.

The gene calls are TRBV5-1 and TRBJ2-2, with 7 bases lining up with TRBD1. The ends lost 6 bases at V and 0 bases at J; junction bases unmatched: 5. This CDR3 has 15 residues. Germline values: CDR1 SGHRS, CDR2 YFSETQ. CDR3 region: CASIGTASNTGELFF. CDR3 sequence (DNA): TGCGCCAGCATTGGGACAGCCTCGAACACCGGGGAGCTGTTTTTT.

The chain couples TRBV4-2 to TRBJ2-1; D uncertain. This CDR3 has 16 residues. The V gene lost 0 bases and the J gene lost 0 bases, with 9 bases spanning the gap. Germline V gene data show CDR1 as LGHNA and CDR2 as YNFKEQ. The CDR3 here is CASSQDGGSSYNEQFF. In DNA form, the CDR3 reads TGTGCCAGCAGCCAAGACGGCGGTAGCTCCTACAATGAGCAGTTCTTC.

Here the CDR3 DNA reads TGTGCCAGCAGTTTATACGGCCCTGACACAGATACGCAGTATTTT. This sequence encodes CASSLYGPDTDTQYF. The chain joins TRBV28 to TRBJ2-3; D is unresolved. The V end lost 1 base, the J end lost 2 bases, and 10 bases lay between the germline ends. Germline values: CDR1 MDHEN, CDR2 SYDVKM. CDR3 size: 15 residues.

The chain has TRBV20-1 and TRBJ1-1, with a possible D match to TRBD1 (5 bases). Germline CDR1 is DFQATT and CDR2 is SNEGSKA (reference sequence). V gave up 2 bases and J gave up 4 bases, with 14 bases separating them. This CDR3 region has 14 residues. The CDR3 loop reads CSARRAGLGTEAFF. CDR3 DNA sequence: TGCAGTGCTAGAAGGGCAGGGCTGGGCACTGAAGCTTTCTTT.

This clonotype was seen at least ten times. The rearrangement joins TRBV5-1 to TRBJ2-2, with D possibly being TRBD2 (5 bases). Germline CDR1 is SGHRS and CDR2 is YFSETQ. The V gene lost 5 bases and the J gene lost 0 bases, with 11 bases spanning the gap. This CDR3 contains 15 residues. In DNA form, the CDR3 reads TGCGCCAGCAGTCCCGACTACCCGAACACCGGGGAGCTGTTTTTT. Its protein product is CASSPDYPNTGELFF.

Only a few counts were recorded for this clonotype. The V gene is TRBV12-3 or TRBV12-4, the J gene TRBJ2-7, with 12 nucleotides matching TRBD2. This CDR3 is 14 amino acids long. Trimming removed 5 bases from V and 4 bases from J; junction bases left unmatched: 3. CDR3 sequence: CASSGLAGKYEQYF. CDR3 DNA sequence: TGTGCCAGCAGTGGACTAGCGGGAAAGTACGAGCAGTACTTC.

The chain uses TRBV7-9 and TRBJ2-3; D may match TRBD1 or TRBD2 (5 bases each). The germline V and J ends were trimmed by 5 bases and 0 bases, with 12 bases remaining between them. In germline, CDR1 is SEHNR, CDR2 FQNEAQ (reference sequence). The CDR3 length is 15 residues. The CDR3 protein is CASSAGASSTDTQYF. Here the CDR3 DNA reads TGTGCCAGCAGCGCCGGGGCTTCTAGCACAGATACGCAGTATTTT.

The J gene is TRBJ2-1, the V gene TRBV5-1; 11 bases align to TRBD1. Germline assignment: CDR1 SGHRS and CDR2 YFSETQ. V dropped 3 bases and J dropped 7; count of bases not matched to a gene: 6. The CDR3 has 15 residues. The CDR3 protein is CASSYGQGALNEQFF. Here the CDR3 DNA reads TGCGCCAGCAGCTACGGACAGGGGGCGTTAAATGAGCAGTTCTTC.

The chain couples TRBV7-9 to TRBJ1-1; perhaps TRBD1 as D (5 bases). Trimming removed 6 bases from V and 3 bases from J, with 11 bases in between. This CDR3 contains 13 residues. Per germline, CDR1 SEHNR and CDR2 FQNEAQ (reference sequence). The CDR3 spells CASRVDRDTEAFF. CDR3 coding DNA: TGTGCCAGCAGGGTTGACAGAGACACTGAAGCTTTCTTT.

This sequence joins TRBV5-1 and TRBJ2-1, with TRBD1 as a possible D gene (6 bases). CDR1 is SGHRS, CDR2 YFSETQ, per germline. Trimming stripped 2 bases from V and 5 bases from J, with 14 bases between. The CDR3 contains 15 residues. The CDR3 DNA is TGCGCCAGCAGCTTCAGGGGTGATTGGAACAATGAGCAGTTCTTC. This sequence encodes CASSFRGDWNNEQFF.